The 21 T cell receptor beta chains below all came from one sample that was sequenced in a study of response to subunit inactivated influenza vaccine. MiXCR, run by TCRdb on the RT-PCR reads, gives a single entry per CDR3 protein. The sample includes around 580,000 distinct CDR3 sequences, 14% of them seen just once. The input for sequencing was PBMCs from blood, taken 11 to 12 days after vaccination. The receptors derive from a man aged 50 or older who received an inactivated influenza vaccine.

The gene calls are TRBV7-9 and TRBJ2-5, with D unresolved. The length of the CDR3 is 14 residues. V lost 5 bases and J lost 5, with 15 bases in between. CDR1 is SEHNR, CDR2 FQNEAQ, per germline (reference sequence). The CDR3 DNA is TGTGCCAGCAGCCTCTACGGGCTAGAGGAGACCCAGTACTTC. Its protein is CASSLYGLEETQYF.

This chain joins TRBV7-9 and TRBJ2-3; possible D gene TRBD1, 6 bases. The CDR3 is made up of 15 amino acids. The V gene's germline CDR1 is SEHNR and CDR2 FQNEAQ (reference sequence). Deletions cut 1 base from V and 2 bases from J, with 10 bases between. The CDR3 DNA reads as TGTGCCAGCAGCTTAGAACAGGGCAACACAGATACGCAGTATTTT. Protein: CASSLEQGNTDTQYF.

This clonotype was observed a handful of times. The rearrangement links TRBV5-1 to TRBJ2-4, with 9 bases lining up with TRBD2. The V and J ends lost 4 bases and 2 bases, in that order; junction bases with no gene match: 10. The CDR3 spans 17 residues. The germline CDR1 and CDR2 sequences are SGHRS and YFSETQ. CDR3 amino acids: CASSLAGGVITKNIQYF. The DNA for the CDR3 is TGCGCCAGCAGCCTCGCGGGGGGGGTAATAACCAAAAACATTCAGTACTTC. Variable domain in full (rest from reference TRBV5-1 and TRBJ2-4): KAGVTQTPRYLIKTRGQQVTLSCSPISGHRSVSWYQQTPGQGLQFLFEYFSETQRNKGNFPGRFSGRQFSNSRSEMNVSTLELGDSALYLCASSLAGGVITKNIQYFGAGTRLSVL.

This clonotype was found a few times. The rearrangement uses TRBV28 and TRBJ1-5; D might be TRBD1 (5 bases). This CDR3 region has 19 residues. V was cut by 7 bases and J by 2 bases, with 27 bases left in between. Germline V gene data show CDR1 as MDHEN and CDR2 as SYDVKM. The CDR3 region is CASTLGGLGSRRGNQPQHF. The CDR3 nucleotides are TGTGCCAGCACCCTGGGGGGGTTAGGCTCTAGAAGGGGCAATCAGCCCCAGCATTTT.

This sequence joins TRBV6-5 and TRBJ1-1, with D perhaps matching TRBD1 (6 bases). CDR3 length: 13 residues. Germline CDR1 is MNHEY and CDR2 is SVGAGI. The ends were cut back, 3 bases at V and 6 bases at J, with 11 bases in the middle. Here the CDR3 reads CASSYYGGSEAFF. The CDR3 DNA is TGTGCCAGCAGTTATTATGGGGGCTCTGAAGCTTTCTTT.

This clonotype was seen only a few times. The chain uses TRBV20-1 and TRBJ2-7; possibly TRBD2 for D (6 bases). Germline assignment: CDR1 DFQATT and CDR2 SNEGSKA (reference sequence). This CDR3 spans 14 amino acids. Deletions cut 5 bases from V and 3 bases from J, with 17 bases between. CDR3 DNA: TGCAGTGCTCGTACCGGGAGCTTAAGCTACGAGCAGTACTTC. This encodes CSARTGSLSYEQYF.

There are a few counts of this clonotype. The V call is TRBV9, the J call TRBJ2-1; TRBD2 matches at 9 bases. Germline V gene lookup returns CDR1 SGDLS and CDR2 YYNGEE. The CDR3 loop spans 14 amino acids. V shed 0 bases, J shed 7 bases, and the junction held 2 bases outside the gene matches. The CDR3 reads CASSVESGRNEQFF. The CDR3 nucleotides are TGTGCCAGCAGCGTAGAAAGCGGGAGGAATGAGCAGTTCTTC. Variable domain in full (rest from reference TRBV9 and TRBJ2-1): DSGVTQTPKHLITATGQRVTLRCSPRSGDLSVYWYQQSLDQGLQFLIQYYNGEERAKGNILERFSAQQFPDLHSELNLSSLELGDSALYFCASSVESGRNEQFFGPGTRLTVL.

This clonotype was seen a handful of times. The chain joins TRBV4-3 to TRBJ2-2, with D perhaps matching TRBD1 (7 bases). Germline V CDR1 and CDR2: LGHNA, YSLEER. The germline V and J ends were trimmed by 0 bases and 4 bases, with 12 bases remaining between them. The CDR3 runs to 16 residues. The chain's CDR3 is CASSQDWQGGTGELFF. In nucleotides, the CDR3 is TGCGCCAGCAGCCAAGATTGGCAGGGGGGCACCGGGGAGCTGTTTTTT.

This clonotype was counted a few times. The chain combines TRBV28 with TRBJ2-3; D may match TRBD1 or TRBD2 (6 bases each). The ends were cut back, 6 bases at V and 2 bases at J, with 21 bases in the middle. CDR1 and CDR2 from the germline V gene are MDHEN and SYDVKM. There are 17 residues in the CDR3. For the CDR3, the DNA is TGTGCCAGCAGCCCTCAATGGGGGCTAGCGAACACAGATACGCAGTATTTT. Its translation is CASSPQWGLANTDTQYF.

The chain links TRBV28 to TRBJ2-2, with 10 bases aligning to TRBD2. From germline, CDR1 is MDHEN and CDR2 SYDVKM. The CDR3 loop spans 15 amino acids. J lost 4 bases, V lost 6 bases, and 5 bases had no gene match. The CDR3 loop is CASRVAGGPTGELFF. The CDR3 DNA reads TGTGCCAGCAGAGTAGCGGGAGGCCCCACCGGGGAGCTGTTTTTT.

This clonotype showed up just a few times. The genes are TRBV12-3 or TRBV12-4 and TRBJ2-1; TRBD1 aligns across 9 bases. The CDR3 covers 14 residues. The V and J ends lost 5 bases and 8 bases, in that order; junction bases with no gene match: 7. Written as DNA, the CDR3 is TGTGCCAGCAGTGCGGGACAGGGCTTTGATGAGCAGTTCTTC. Protein sequence: CASSAGQGFDEQFF.

In this sample, this clonotype turned up a few times. The J gene is TRBJ2-1, the V gene TRBV2; tentatively, D is TRBD2 (6 bases). Germline V gene lookup returns CDR1 SNHLY and CDR2 FYNNEI. The CDR3 has 17 residues. V was shortened by 0 bases and J by 6 bases, with 18 bases between the two germline ends. CDR3: CASSEAGGGVLTNEQFF. The CDR3 DNA reads as TGTGCCAGCAGTGAAGCAGGCGGCGGGGTTTTAACCAATGAGCAGTTCTTC.

The gene calls are TRBV29-1 and TRBJ1-1; D call uncertain. CDR1 and CDR2 from the germline V gene are SQVTM and ANQGSEA. The CDR3 is 13 residues long. V was shortened by 4 bases and J by 3 bases, with 12 bases between the two germline ends. The CDR3 sequence is CSVGQSVDTEAFF. The CDR3 DNA is TGCAGCGTTGGCCAGTCGGTAGACACTGAAGCTTTCTTT.

For this clonotype: A much larger clone is a single base away; this may be a read error. The J gene is TRBJ1-1, the V gene TRBV30; D uncertain. V gave up 6 bases and J gave up 0 bases, with 11 bases separating them. In germline, CDR1 is GTSNPN, CDR2 SVGIG (reference sequence). The length of the CDR3 is 13 residues. The CDR3 coding sequence is TGTGCCTGCGGGTCGCGGATGAACACTGAAGCTTTCTTT. Protein: CACGSRMNTEAFF.

V and J are TRBV11-2 and TRBJ2-7; D may be TRBD1 (6 bases). The V and J ends lost 3 bases and 1 base respectively, with 16 bases between them. This CDR3 region has 16 residues. Germline V lookup: CDR1 SGHAT, CDR2 FQNNGV. This CDR3 reads CASSLGRGRGSYEQYF. The CDR3, as DNA: TGTGCCAGCAGCTTGGGTCGTGGCAGGGGATCCTACGAGCAGTACTTC.

The chain couples TRBV6-5 to TRBJ2-3; TRBD2 aligns across 14 bases. Germline V gene sequence: CDR1 MNHEY, CDR2 SVGAGI. J was trimmed by 3 bases and V by 4 bases; bases with no gene match: 9. The CDR3 sequence is 18 residues long. The CDR3 coding sequence is TGTGCCAGCAGTTGGGGACTAGCGGGAGCGGGTTGGACAGATACGCAGTATTTT. Its protein product is CASSWGLAGAGWTDTQYF.

The table lists this clonotype with a few counts. The chain has TRBV18 and TRBJ1-1; no clear D gene. CDR3 size: 14 residues. Germline V CDR1 and CDR2: KGHSH, LQKENI. Trimming pared 3 bases from V and 2 bases from J, leaving 10 bases between. CDR3 residues: CASSPSSINTEAFF. The CDR3 nucleotides are TGTGCCAGCTCACCCTCCTCCATAAACACTGAAGCTTTCTTT.

This chain joins TRBV5-5 and TRBJ2-7; D not certain. The CDR3 consists of 15 residues. V gave up 0 bases and J gave up 2 bases, with 12 bases separating them. Germline values: CDR1 SGHKS, CDR2 YYEKEE (reference sequence). DNA of the CDR3: TGTGCCAGCAGCTTGGGGGTAGTCGGCACCTACGAGCAGTACTTC. This codes for CASSLGVVGTYEQYF.

The genes are TRBV6-5 and TRBJ2-3; tentatively, D is TRBD1 or TRBD2 (5 bases each). Trimming took off 4 bases at V and 5 bases at J, with 10 bases between the two ends. The germline V gene has CDR1 MNHEY and CDR2 SVGAGI. The CDR3 is made up of 13 amino acids. CDR3 DNA sequence: TGTGCCAGCAGTTGGGGCGGGTTAGATACGCAGTATTTT. This encodes CASSWGGLDTQYF.

Here the CDR3 DNA reads TGTGCCAGCAGTTTTTCGGCGGCTGGAAGTCGCTACACCTTC. Translated: CASSFSAAGSRYTF. The rearrangement links TRBV12-3 or TRBV12-4 to TRBJ1-2; D is unresolved. The CDR3 has 14 amino acids. The ends were cut back, 3 bases at V and 9 bases at J, with 17 bases in the middle.

There are a few counts of this clonotype. The chain joins TRBV28 to TRBJ1-4; 8 nucleotides line up with TRBD1. V shed 2 bases and J 6 bases; nucleotides not matched to a gene: 5. This CDR3 is 15 amino acids long. Germline CDR1 is MDHEN and CDR2 is SYDVKM. In DNA, the CDR3 is TGTGCCAGCAGTTTAGTTTGGACAGGGTATGAAAAACTGTTTTTT. Translating it yields CASSLVWTGYEKLFF. The full variable domain, completed using reference TRBV28 and TRBJ1-4, is DVKVTQSSRYLVKRTGEKVFLECVQDMDHENMFWYRQDPGLGLRLIYFSYDVKMKEKGDIPEGYSVSREKKERFSLILESASTNQTSMYLCASSLVWTGYEKLFFGSGTQLSVL.